The entry below gives a single T cell receptor (beta chain) sequence along with its context. Its antigen is unknown. Base qualities were left out, and no much larger clone turns up one base away. These data come from a study of shared clonotypes between healthy human individuals (dated by TCRdb to about 2020). The study in broad terms: A few men and a couple of women, aged 18 to 49 years, made up the cohort. Per donor, three plates each were used for CD4 naive and CD4 memory, two for CD8 naive, and one for CD8 memory. The study deeply sequenced blood TCR repertoires of about 5 healthy adults to estimate repertoire size and the extent of clonotype sharing between individuals. To increase sequencing depth and limit assay-specific biases, different laboratories used diverse techniques to prepare libraries and sequence TCR repertoires. Per donor, leukapheresis produced somewhere between about 0.8 and 9.5 billion PBMCs. Overall results and qualifications from the work: Clonotypes shared by all four sorted-subset donors showed higher generation probabilities than non-shared clonotypes. Based on pairwise subsampling, the degree of clonotype sharing among donors was expected to be affected by sequencing depth. Naive subsets generally had larger estimated clonotype richness than memory subsets. When a few donors were compared, the shared fraction of clonotypes was approximately 5% for naive CD4, about 4% for naive CD8, roughly 2.5% for memory CD4, and about 0.36% for memory CD8. Because the study included a small number of donors, the genetic and exposure-history diversity represented was limited. Only blood was sampled, and tissue TCR repertoires likely differ from those in blood. Rarefaction of sorted-subset datasets indicated incomplete sequencing despite the large sequencing depth.

Inclusive of the bounding cysteine and phenylalanine, the CDR3 is 13 residues long. Only the CDR3 part of the read is kept: 39 bases, read in frame from the first base. V lost 2 bases and J lost 12 bases; the stretch between them is 14 bases long. For CDR1 and CDR2, the germline V gene lists MDHEN and SYDVKM. TCR CDR3 regions were amplified from genomic DNA by multiplex PCR using the deep immunoSEQ assay. Extracted genomic DNA from each cell subset was distributed evenly across all wells of several immunoSEQ 96-well plates, and each plate was treated as a replicate. For sorted subsets, roughly 200 ng of genomic DNA, equivalent to about 30,000 T cell genomes, went into each replicate PCR. The purified libraries were quantified using a Qubit 3.0 fluorometer, sized with a Bioanalyzer 2100, and then quantified again using the KAPA Library Quantification kit. Every immunoSEQ 96-well plate was sequenced on a separate single-read 150-cycle Illumina NextSeq 550 flow cell. The authors' pipeline ran thus. Because only junctional sequences without quality scores were contained in the immunoSEQ output, filtering matching that applied to full-length reads could not be performed. To assign V/J genes and CDR3, sequences were annotated against IMGT germline references using PyIR, a Python wrapper for IgBLAST v1.9. Reads were removed for weak V/J assignments (E-value above 1e-6), missing CDR3, stop codons, out-of-frame junctions, or ambiguous translated residues. V3J clonotypes were defined as sequences sharing an identical inferred V gene, J gene, and CDR3 amino acid sequence. Percentage overlap between repertoires was computed as shared unique clonotypes divided by the size of the smaller repertoire. Repertoire richness was assessed with RTK rarefaction, the Chao1 estimator, and Recon v2.1 estimates of unobserved clonotypes. Generation probabilities for all TCRbeta clonotypes obtained by the gDNA method from a handful of donors were computed using OLGA. TCRdb obtained this table from immuneACCESS and retained in-frame rearrangements with V and J assigned. These tables miss some clones; where compared with another copy, unresolved V genes account for less than half of the shortfall, and the remainder is unexplained. The V and J calls and the clone size are those of that table, but D and trimming were determined from the DNA. The sample table records around 200,000 clones; 80% to 95% of these occur just once. The ten largest clones add up to around 0.072% of the sample.

The donors were healthy, HIV-negative adults with no recently reported acute infections or vaccinations. All donors were Caucasian adults living in Nashville, Tennessee, USA. Magnetic negative selection was used to enrich CD4+ T cells, after which naive cells were positively selected on CD45RA and the negative fraction became the memory subset. After blood collection by leukapheresis, PBMCs were isolated using Ficoll-Histopaque density gradient centrifugation and then cryopreserved in the vapor phase of liquid nitrogen. Purity and quantity of every magnetically sorted T cell population were checked by analytical flow cytometry. Each sorted fraction had its genomic DNA isolated and then quantified by UV absorbance on a Nanodrop 2000c.

The sequence came from a woman in her thirties in good health. Sequenced material: naive CD4+ T cells sorted from blood. The intended sense of this specimen's cell subset or site label: CD45RA+ positively selected. The chain was built from TRBV28 and TRBJ1-5, with the D segment identity uncertain. For the CDR3, the sequence is CASSLPAAAGQHF. Here is the DNA: TGTGCCAGCAGTTTACCAGCGGCGGCGGGCCAGCATTTT.